This T cell receptor (beta chain) stems from a study of T cell responses to AZD1222 COVID-19 vaccine. Study-wide results and caveats: Vaccination with two AZD1222 doses was followed by a rise in Spike-specific TCR breadth and depth. Most donors were white British, females outnumbered males, and clonal diversity was possibly underestimated. Repertoires were sampled only after the peak T cell response.

The CDR3 sequence is 16 residues long. Germline-derived CDR1 and CDR2 are SGDLS and YYNGEE. Trimming at V came to 4 bases and at J to 2 bases, leaving 11 bases not matched to a gene. Comment on this clone: Its antigen is unidentified.

The repertoire was sequenced with immunoSEQ multiplex PCR; TCRdb's copy has only in-frame clones and lacks some. The sample lists around 110,000 clones; 70% to 90% were seen once. The clonotype was recovered from an adult in good health. This sequence joins TRBV9 and TRBJ2-7; the match to TRBD2 covers 8 bases. The sequencing here drew on peripheral blood, taken on day 0 of AZD1222 vaccination. In nucleotides, the CDR3 is TGTGCCAGCAGCCCCGGGGGGGGGCCACAAACCTACGAGCAGTACTTC. This sequence encodes CASSPGGGPQTYEQYF.